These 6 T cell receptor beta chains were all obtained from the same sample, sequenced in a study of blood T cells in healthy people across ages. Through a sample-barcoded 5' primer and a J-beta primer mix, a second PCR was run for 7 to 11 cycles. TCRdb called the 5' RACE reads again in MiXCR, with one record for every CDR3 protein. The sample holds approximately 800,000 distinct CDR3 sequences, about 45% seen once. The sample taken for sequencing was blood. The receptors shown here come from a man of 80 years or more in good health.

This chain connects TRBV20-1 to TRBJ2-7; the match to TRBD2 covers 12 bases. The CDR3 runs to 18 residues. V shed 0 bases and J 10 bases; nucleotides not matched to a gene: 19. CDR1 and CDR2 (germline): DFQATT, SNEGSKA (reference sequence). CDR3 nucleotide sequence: TGCAGTGCTAGAGATTATCGTCCTAGCGGGAGGGCTCTTCATATTCAGTACTTC. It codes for CSARDYRPSGRALHIQYF.

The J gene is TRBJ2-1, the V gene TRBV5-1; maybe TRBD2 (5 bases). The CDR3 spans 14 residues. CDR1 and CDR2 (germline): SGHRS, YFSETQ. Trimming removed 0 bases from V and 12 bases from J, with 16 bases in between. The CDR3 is CASSLAGRAEVQFF. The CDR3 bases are TGCGCCAGCAGCTTGGCCGGAAGAGCGGAGGTGCAGTTCTTC. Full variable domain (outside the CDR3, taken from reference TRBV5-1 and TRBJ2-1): KAGVTQTPRYLIKTRGQQVTLSCSPISGHRSVSWYQQTPGQGLQFLFEYFSETQRNKGNFPGRFSGRQFSNSRSEMNVSTLELGDSALYLCASSLAGRAEVQFFGPGTRLTVL.

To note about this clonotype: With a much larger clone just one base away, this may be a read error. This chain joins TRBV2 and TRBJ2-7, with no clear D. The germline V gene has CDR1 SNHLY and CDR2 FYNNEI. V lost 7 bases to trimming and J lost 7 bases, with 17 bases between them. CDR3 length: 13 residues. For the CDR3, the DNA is TGTGCCAGCAAGACTGGCTCCTACAATGAGCAGTACTTC. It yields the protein CASKTGSYNEQYF.

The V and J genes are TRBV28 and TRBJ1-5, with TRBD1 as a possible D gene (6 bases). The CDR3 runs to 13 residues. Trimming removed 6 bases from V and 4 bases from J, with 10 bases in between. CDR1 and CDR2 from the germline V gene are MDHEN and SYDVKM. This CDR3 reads CASRSDRNQPQHF. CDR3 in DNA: TGTGCCAGCAGATCGGACAGAAATCAGCCCCAGCATTTT.

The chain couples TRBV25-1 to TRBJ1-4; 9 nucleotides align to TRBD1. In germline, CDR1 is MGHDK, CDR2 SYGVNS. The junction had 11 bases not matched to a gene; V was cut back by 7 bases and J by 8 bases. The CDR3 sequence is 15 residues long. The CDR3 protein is CASTHPTGGREKLFF. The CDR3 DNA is TGTGCCAGCACCCACCCCACAGGGGGCAGGGAAAAACTGTTTTTT. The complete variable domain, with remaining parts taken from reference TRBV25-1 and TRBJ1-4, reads EADIYQTPRYLVIGTGKKITLECSQTMGHDKMYWYQQDPGMELHLIHYSYGVNSTEKGDLSSESTVSRIRTEHFPLTLESARPSHTSQYLCASTHPTGGREKLFFGSGTQLSVL.

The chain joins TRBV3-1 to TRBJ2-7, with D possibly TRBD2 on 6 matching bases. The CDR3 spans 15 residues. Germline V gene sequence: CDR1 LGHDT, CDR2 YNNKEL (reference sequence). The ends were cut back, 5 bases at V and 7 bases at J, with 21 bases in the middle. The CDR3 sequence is CASSAGLSSYNEQYF. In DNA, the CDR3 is TGTGCCAGCAGCGCGGGACTCAGCTCCTACAATGAGCAGTACTTC.